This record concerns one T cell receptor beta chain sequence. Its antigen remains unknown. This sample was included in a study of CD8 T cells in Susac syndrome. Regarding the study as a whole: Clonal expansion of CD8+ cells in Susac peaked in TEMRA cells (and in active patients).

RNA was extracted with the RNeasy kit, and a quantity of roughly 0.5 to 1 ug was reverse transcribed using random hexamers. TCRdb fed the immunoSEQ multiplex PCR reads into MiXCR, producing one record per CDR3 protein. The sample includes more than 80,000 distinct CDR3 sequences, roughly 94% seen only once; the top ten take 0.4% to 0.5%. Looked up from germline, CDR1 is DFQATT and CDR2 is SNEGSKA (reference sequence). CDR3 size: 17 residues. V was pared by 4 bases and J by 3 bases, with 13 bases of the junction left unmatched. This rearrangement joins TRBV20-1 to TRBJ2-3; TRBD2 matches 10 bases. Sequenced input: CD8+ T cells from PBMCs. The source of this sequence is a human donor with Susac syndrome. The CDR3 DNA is TGCAGTGCTAACGCGGAGGTAGCGGGGGGTTTGACAGATACGCAGTATTTT. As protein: CSANAEVAGGLTDTQYF.